This T cell receptor (beta chain) derives from a study of shared clonotypes between healthy human individuals. This clone appeared a few times. Profiled with immunoSEQ multiplex PCR; TCRdb holds only in-frame clones, not every one. The repertoire holds a few hundred thousand clones, with 74% as singletons. Sequencing was done on a sample of memory CD4+ T cells sorted from blood. Subset of the sample: CD45RA-negative fraction. This receptor was taken from a man aged 30-40 years in good health.

The CDR3 DNA reads TGTGCCACTGTGGGGGTGGCTAGCGGGATGGGGGAGCAGTACTTC. It is translated as CATVGVASGMGEQYF. J is TRBJ2-7 and V is TRBV6-5, with 9 bases identical to TRBD2. V shed 10 bases and J 7 bases; nucleotides not matched to a gene: 17. Germline V lookup: CDR1 MNHEY, CDR2 SVGAGI. The CDR3 contains 15 residues.